The 2 T cell receptor beta chains listed next were all sequenced from one sample in a study of healthy donors' naive CD4 and CD8 T cells. TCR libraries were built from about 500 ng of total RNA by linear amplification. TCRdb used MiXCR to reprocess the reads, holding one entry per CDR3 protein. The profile shows about 180,000 distinct CDR3 sequences, about four fifths of them singletons. Sequenced sample: naive CD4+ and CD8+ T cells sorted from blood, pooled from several donors. All receptors derive from a pool of human donors in good health; the sample pools cells from several healthy donors.

The chain is built from TRBV29-1 and TRBJ2-2; D remains ambiguous. The CDR3 sequence is 15 residues long. Trimming removed 7 bases at V and 7 bases at J, with 22 bases between. CDR1 SQVTM and CDR2 ANQGSEA come from the germline V gene. CDR3 nucleotide sequence: TGCAGCGCCCGGTTGACCGTCCTCCCAAGCGGGGAGCTGTTTTTT. This sequence encodes CSARLTVLPSGELFF.

The chain links TRBV10-3 to TRBJ2-7; TRBD1 aligns across 8 bases. The CDR3 runs 16 residues. Germline V gives CDR1 ENHRY, CDR2 SYGVKD. The J segment lost 1 base and the V segment lost 9 bases, leaving 14 bases of the junction unmatched. CDR3 residues: CAIHDREGQESYEQYF. The CDR3, as DNA: TGTGCCATACACGACCGTGAGGGACAGGAGTCCTACGAGCAGTACTTC.